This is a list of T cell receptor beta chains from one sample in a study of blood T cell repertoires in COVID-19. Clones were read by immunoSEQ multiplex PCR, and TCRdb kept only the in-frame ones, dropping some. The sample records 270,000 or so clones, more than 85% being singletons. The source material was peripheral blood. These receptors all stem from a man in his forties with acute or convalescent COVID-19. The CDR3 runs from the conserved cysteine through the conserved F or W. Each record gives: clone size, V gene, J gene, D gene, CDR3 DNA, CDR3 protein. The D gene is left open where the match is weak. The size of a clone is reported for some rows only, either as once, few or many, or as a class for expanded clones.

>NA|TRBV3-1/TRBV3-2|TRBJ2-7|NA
TGTGCCAGCAGTGAGCTTATGGGCGACGAGCAGTACTTC
CASSELMGDEQYF
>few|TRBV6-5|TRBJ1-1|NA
TGTGCCAGCAGTTCAATGAACACTGAAGCTTTCTTT
CASSSMNTEAFF
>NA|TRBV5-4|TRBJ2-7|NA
TGTGCCAGCAGCTTGGCAGGGGGGAGGTACGAGCAGTACTTC
CASSLAGGRYEQYF
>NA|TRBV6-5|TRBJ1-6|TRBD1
TGTGCCAGCAGCCTACAGGGGGCTAATTCACCCCTCCACTTT
CASSLQGANSPLHF
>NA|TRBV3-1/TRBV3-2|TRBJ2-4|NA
TGTGCCAGCAGTAATACAGGGTCCCAGTACTTC
CASSNTGSQYF
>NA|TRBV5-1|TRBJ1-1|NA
TGCGCCAGCAGCTTGGACAGGGTAAAACTGACTGAAGCTTTCTTT
CASSLDRVKLTEAFF
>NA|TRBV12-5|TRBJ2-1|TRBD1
TGTGCTAGTGGTTTGGACGACAGGGTAGACCCACGGGAGCAGTTCTTC
CASGLDDRVDPREQFF
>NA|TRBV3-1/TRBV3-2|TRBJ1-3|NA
TGTGCCAGCAGTCCCACAACCGGAAACACCATATATTTT
CASSPTTGNTIYF
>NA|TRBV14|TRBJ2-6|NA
TGTGCCAGCAGCCAATTGTTATCTCTCTCTGGGGCCAACGTCCTGACTTTC
CASSQLLSLSGANVLTF
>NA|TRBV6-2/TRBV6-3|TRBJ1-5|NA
TGTGCCAGCAGTTCGTTAACAGGATCCCCGGGTCAGCCCCAGCATTTT
CASSSLTGSPGQPQHF
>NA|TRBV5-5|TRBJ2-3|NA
TGTGCCAGCAGCTCCCGACAGGGCACAGATACGCAGTATTTT
CASSSRQGTDTQYF
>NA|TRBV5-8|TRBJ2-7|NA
TGTGCCAGCAGCGCGGGACTTACTTTTACCTACGAGCAGTACTTC
CASSAGLTFTYEQYF
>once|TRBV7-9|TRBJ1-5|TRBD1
TGTGCCAGCAGCTTCGGGACAGGGGGAAGCAATCAGCCCCAGCATTTT
CASSFGTGGSNQPQHF
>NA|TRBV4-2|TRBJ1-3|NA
TGTGCCAGCAGCCAAGAATGGTCCTTAGGAGTGGGCTCTGGAAACACCATATATTTT
CASSQEWSLGVGSGNTIYF
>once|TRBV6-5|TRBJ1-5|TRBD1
TGTGCCAGCACGGGACAGGGGGCGAAAGGTCAGCCCCAGCATTTT
CASTGQGAKGQPQHF
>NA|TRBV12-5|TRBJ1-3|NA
TGTGCTAGTGCCCTTGTCTTGGTCTCTAGGACTGGAAACACCATATATTTT
CASALVLVSRTGNTIYF
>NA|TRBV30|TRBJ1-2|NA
TGTGCCTGGAGTGTAACGCTGCTCGGTTATGGCTACACCTTC
CAWSVTLLGYGYTF
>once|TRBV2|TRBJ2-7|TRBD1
TGTGCCAGCAGGATAGGACAGGGGATCCACGAGCAGTACTTC
CASRIGQGIHEQYF
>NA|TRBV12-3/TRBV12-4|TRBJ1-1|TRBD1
TGTGCCAGCAGGCGATCAGGGGGACGAGCTTTCTTT
CASRRSGGRAFF
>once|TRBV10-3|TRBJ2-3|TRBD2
TGTGCCATCACTCCGGGGGGGGAGGGGAAAGATACGCAGTATTTT
CAITPGGEGKDTQYF
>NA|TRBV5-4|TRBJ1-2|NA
TGTGCCAGCAGCGTCGACTCGAGTGGCTACACCTTC
CASSVDSSGYTF
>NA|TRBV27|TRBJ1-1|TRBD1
TGTGCCAGCAGTATGTTGGGACAGAAAGACACTGAAGCTTTCTTT
CASSMLGQKDTEAFF
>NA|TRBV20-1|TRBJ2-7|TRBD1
TGCAGTGCTGGGACAGGCCACGAGCAGTACTTC
CSAGTGHEQYF
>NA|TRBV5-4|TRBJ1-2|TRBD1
TGTGCCAGCAGCTTTACAGACAGGGGGAGCGGCTACACCTTC
CASSFTDRGSGYTF
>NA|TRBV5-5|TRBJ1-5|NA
TGTGCCAGCAGCTTGGCCCCTCATCAGCCCCAGCATTTT
CASSLAPHQPQHF
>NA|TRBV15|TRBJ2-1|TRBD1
TGTGCCACCAGCAGAGACCGACAGGGGAAATCACCTGAGCAGTTCTTC
CATSRDRQGKSPEQFF
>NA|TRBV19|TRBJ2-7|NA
TGTGCCAGTAGCAATTGGGCCGCCTCCTACGAGCAGTACTTC
CASSNWAASYEQYF
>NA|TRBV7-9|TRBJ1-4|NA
TGTGCCAGCAGCAAGCTGGGGGCGGACAGCAATGAAAAACTGTTTTTT
CASSKLGADSNEKLFF
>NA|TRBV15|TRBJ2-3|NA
TGTGCCACCAGCAGAGAACTAGTATCAGATACGCAGTATTTT
CATSRELVSDTQYF
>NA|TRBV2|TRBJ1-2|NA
TGTGCCAGCAGCGACTATGGCTACACCTTC
CASSDYGYTF
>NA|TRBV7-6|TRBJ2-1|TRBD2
TGTGCCAGCAGCTTAGCGCTGCTAGCGGGGGGGAATCACAATGAGCAGTTCTTC
CASSLALLAGGNHNEQFF
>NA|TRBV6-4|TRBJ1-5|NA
TGTGCCAGCAGCGGGACGGGACTATCGAGCAATCAGCCCCAGCATTTT
CASSGTGLSSNQPQHF